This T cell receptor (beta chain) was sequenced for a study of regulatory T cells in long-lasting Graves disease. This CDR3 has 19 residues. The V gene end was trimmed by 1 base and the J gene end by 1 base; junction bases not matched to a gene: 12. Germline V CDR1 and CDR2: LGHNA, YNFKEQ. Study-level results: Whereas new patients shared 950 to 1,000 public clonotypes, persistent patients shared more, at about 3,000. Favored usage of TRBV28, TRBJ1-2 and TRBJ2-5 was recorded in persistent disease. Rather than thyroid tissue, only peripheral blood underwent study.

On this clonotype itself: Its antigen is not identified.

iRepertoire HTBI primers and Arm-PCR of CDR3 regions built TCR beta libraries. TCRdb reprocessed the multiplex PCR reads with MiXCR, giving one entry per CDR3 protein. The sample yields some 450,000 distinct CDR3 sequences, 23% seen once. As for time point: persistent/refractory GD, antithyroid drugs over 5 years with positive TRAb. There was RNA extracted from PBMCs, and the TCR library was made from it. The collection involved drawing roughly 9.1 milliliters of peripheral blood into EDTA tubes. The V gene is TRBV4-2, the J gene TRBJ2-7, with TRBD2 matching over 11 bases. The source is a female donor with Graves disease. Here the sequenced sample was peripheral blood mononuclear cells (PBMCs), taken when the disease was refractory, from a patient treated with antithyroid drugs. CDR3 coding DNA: TGTGCCAGCAGCCAAGCCCCGGGGCTAGCGGGAGGAAGGTCCTACGAGCAGTACTTC. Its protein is CASSQAPGLAGGRSYEQYF.